This T cell receptor beta chain was captured by sequencing in a study of blood T cell repertoires in COVID-19. The repertoire was sequenced with immunoSEQ multiplex PCR; TCRdb's copy has only in-frame clones and lacks some. The data contain roughly 230,000 clones, 65% to 85% of them singletons. Germline CDR1 SGHVS, CDR2 FNYEAQ. Trimming removed 0 bases from V and 0 bases from J; junction bases left unmatched: 4. The CDR3 sequence is 17 residues long. The sequenced material came from peripheral blood. This receptor was obtained from a human donor in a cohort sampled during active COVID-19. This rearrangement joins TRBV7-6 to TRBJ2-3, with TRBD2 identical over 9 bases. The CDR3 coding sequence is TGTGCCAGCAGCTTAGCGGCTAGCGGGGTTAGCACAGATACGCAGTATTTT. Amino acid sequence: CASSLAASGVSTDTQYF.